This TCR beta chain was obtained from a study of CD4+ T cells in melanoma (dated by TCRdb to 2021 to 2024). Regarding the study in general: The study examined neoantigen-specific CD4+ T cells in human melanoma. Here is what the overall study found, with its caveats: Diverse differentiation states were reported to be shown by neoantigen-specific CD4+ T cells in melanoma. Neoantigen-specific CD4+ T cells were reported to be correlated with the function of CD8+ T cells, macrophages and B cells.

The germline V gene specifies ENHRY as CDR1 and SYGVKD as CDR2. From the cysteine through the phenylalanine, the CDR3 covers 16 amino acids. Just CDR3 DNA is preserved here, 48 bases in frame from base 1. Trimming costs V 4 bases and J 0 bases, and their ends lie 16 bases apart. Libraries were made using the immunoSEQ multiplex PCR assay. What TCRdb holds here is the immuneACCESS table cut down to in-frame rearrangements. Part of the clones is not present; checked against another copy, under half of the missing clones reflect an unresolved V gene, and the others are unexplained. This sample holds roughly 140,000 clones; around 90% were observed only once. The ten largest clones take up about 1.5% of the sample. The donors were melanoma patients. This clone appeared a single time. The antigen it binds to is not known. There are no base qualities to consult, and no much larger clone falls within one base.

This TCR derives from a human donor with melanoma. The chain is made from TRBV10-3 and TRBJ2-7; the D segment may tentatively be TRBD1 or TRBD2, each giving 5 matched bases. The DNA reads as follows: TGTGCCATCAGTGGCGGGTTAGGGACGGACTCCTACGAGCAGTACTTC. This is translated as CAISGGLGTDSYEQYF.